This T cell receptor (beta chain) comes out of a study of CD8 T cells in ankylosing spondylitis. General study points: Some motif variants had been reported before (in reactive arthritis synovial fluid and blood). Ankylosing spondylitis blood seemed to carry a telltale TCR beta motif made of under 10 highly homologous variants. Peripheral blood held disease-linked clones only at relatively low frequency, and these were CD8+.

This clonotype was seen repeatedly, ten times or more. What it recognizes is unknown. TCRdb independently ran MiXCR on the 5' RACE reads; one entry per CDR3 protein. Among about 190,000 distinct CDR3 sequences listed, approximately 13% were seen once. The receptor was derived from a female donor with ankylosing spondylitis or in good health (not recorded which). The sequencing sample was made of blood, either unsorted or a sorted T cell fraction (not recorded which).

DNA of the CDR3: TGTGCCAGCAGCAAGCCCGGGACCCCCACCTACGAGCAGTACTTC. It codes for CASSKPGTPTYEQYF. This chain links TRBV21-1 with TRBJ2-7; the tabulated D call, TRBD1, remains unverified against the DNA. TRBV21-1 is flagged as a pseudogene. CDR3 length equals 15 residues.